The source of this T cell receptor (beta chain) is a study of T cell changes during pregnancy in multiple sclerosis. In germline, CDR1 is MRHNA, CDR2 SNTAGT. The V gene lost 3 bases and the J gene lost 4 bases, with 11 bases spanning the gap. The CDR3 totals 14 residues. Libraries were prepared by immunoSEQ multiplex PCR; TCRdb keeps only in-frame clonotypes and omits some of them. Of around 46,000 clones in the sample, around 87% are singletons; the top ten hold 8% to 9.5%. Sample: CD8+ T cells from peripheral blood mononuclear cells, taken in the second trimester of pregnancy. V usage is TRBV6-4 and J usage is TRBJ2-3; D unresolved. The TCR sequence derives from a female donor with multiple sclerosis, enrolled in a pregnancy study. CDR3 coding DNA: TGTGCCAGCAGTGATCGGCAGGAAGCAGATACGCAGTATTTT. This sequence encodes CASSDRQEADTQYF.